The present TCR beta chain was sequenced within a study of blood T cells in healthy people across ages. Whole-study results and caveats: PBMCs left unsorted prevented a conclusive naive versus antigen-experienced comparison. Across the age range, TCR beta diversity per million T cells fell in a roughly linear way.

Per sample, at least 5 micrograms of total RNA were extracted. A second PCR, run for about 7 to 11 cycles, used a sample-barcoded 5' primer plus a J-beta primer mix. TCRdb re-called the 5' RACE reads through MiXCR, storing one row per CDR3 protein. The sample lists hundreds of thousands of distinct CDR3 sequences, approximately 25% occurring once. This clonotype was seen only a few times. Its antigen remains unidentified. CDR3 size: 13 residues. Germline assignment: CDR1 LGHNT and CDR2 FRNRAP. This sample was also put to use in a study of T cells of mothers and their children. That work states: Addition of sample barcodes and 2-4 random nucleotides occurred through the M1S primer of the second PCR.

The sequence was collected from a boy aged 10-17 years in good health. What was sequenced was blood. The V and J genes are TRBV12-5 and TRBJ2-5; tentative D call: TRBD2 (6 bases). Matching the DNA end better, TRBJ2-7 makes the J call doubtful. CDR3 bases: TGTGCTAGTGCCCCGGGACTTTCCTACGAGCAGTACTTC. This encodes CASAPGLSYEQYF.